This T cell receptor (beta chain) appears in the sequencing data of a study of cytomegalovirus exposure and HLA in healthy donors. Study-wide results and limits: Owing to their indistinguishability, certain V segments, notably TRBV6-2 and TRBV6-3, were excluded.

Healthy bone marrow donors formed the donor group. Germline CDR1 and CDR2: LGHNA and YSLEER. Trimming shortened V by 0 bases and J by 5 bases, and 22 bases separated the two germline ends. The CDR3 length is 19 residues. Researchers ran the PCR with 60 Vbeta and 13 Jbeta primers. TCRdb keeps only in-frame clones here, not all; method: immunoSEQ multiplex PCR. The sample contains 150,000 to 200,000 clones, around 79% of which appear only once. On this clone itself: Its antigen remains unknown.

The sample taken for sequencing was PBMCs. The chain is built from TRBV4-3 and TRBJ1-4; D remains ambiguous. The receptor's source is a female donor in good health and CMV-seronegative. The CDR3 loop is CASSQDRVLWTRGNEKLFF. CDR3 nucleotides: TGCGCCAGCAGCCAAGATCGGGTACTTTGGACCCGGGGAAATGAAAAACTGTTTTTT.